These T cell receptor beta chains were read from a single sample in a study of cytomegalovirus exposure and HLA in healthy donors. Profiled with immunoSEQ multiplex PCR; TCRdb holds only in-frame clones, not every one. The table lists under 120,000 clones, approximately 70% of them singletons. The specimen was PBMCs. These receptor sequences come from a man under 40 in good health and CMV-seropositive. CDR3s include the opening cysteine and the closing phenylalanine or tryptophan. The order of the fields is J gene, V gene, D gene, clone size, CDR3 protein, CDR3 DNA. A D gene is named only where the DNA matches it firmly. Expanded clones are given a class, and other clones once, few, many or no size at all.

>TRBJ1-2|TRBV27|TRBD1|-
CASSFSTGTGFYGYTF
TGTGCCAGCAGTTTCTCCACCGGGACAGGGTTCTATGGCTACACCTTC
>TRBJ2-1|TRBV5-1|-|-
CASSVGTPGGEQFF
TGCGCCAGCAGCGTCGGGACTCCCGGCGGTGAGCAGTTCTTC
>TRBJ1-1|TRBV7-8|TRBD1|once
CASSTQGQTNTEAFF
TGTGCCAGCAGCACACAGGGACAGACTAACACTGAAGCTTTCTTT
>TRBJ2-7|TRBV10-3|TRBD2|-
CAISGTSGGAGEQYF
TGTGCCATCAGTGGGACTAGCGGGGGGGCTGGCGAGCAGTACTTC
>TRBJ2-5|TRBV11-3|TRBD1|-
CASSPRTGEIETQYF
TGTGCCAGCAGCCCCCGGACAGGGGAGATTGAGACCCAGTACTTC
>TRBJ2-3|TRBV6-5|TRBD2|-
CASSFSGGATDTQYF
TGTGCCAGCAGTTTCTCCGGGGGGGCAACAGATACGCAGTATTTT
>TRBJ1-6|TRBV6-1|TRBD1|-
CASSERQGSISPLHF
TGTGCCAGCAGTGAACGACAGGGATCGATATCACCCCTCCACTTT
>TRBJ1-4|TRBV27|-|-
CASTDRNNEKLFF
TGTGCCAGCACCGACAGAAATAATGAAAAACTGTTTTTT
>TRBJ2-7|TRBV27|-|-
CASSLQVWGEQYF
TGTGCCAGCAGTTTACAAGTGTGGGGCGAGCAGTACTTC
>TRBJ2-7|TRBV11-2|TRBD2|-
CASSLASGGAYEQYF
TGTGCCAGCAGCTTAGCTAGCGGGGGGGCCTACGAGCAGTACTTC
>TRBJ2-1|TRBV10-3|-|-
CAISDGQGNEQFF
TGTGCCATCAGTGACGGGCAGGGCAATGAGCAGTTCTTC
>TRBJ2-1|TRBV9|-|-
CASSVSYNEQFF
TGTGCCAGCAGCGTGTCGTACAATGAGCAGTTCTTC
>TRBJ1-2|TRBV7-8|-|-
CASSLGGTVIYGYTF
TGTGCCAGCAGCTTGGGCGGGACCGTCATCTATGGCTACACCTTC